The 30 T cell receptor beta chains below all came from one sample that was sequenced in a study of T cell responses to AZD1222 COVID-19 vaccine. This table comes from immunoSEQ multiplex PCR, and its TCRdb copy is limited to in-frame clones, with some not included. This sample has some 90,000 clones, with around nine tenths found just once. The sequences come from peripheral blood, collected on day 0 of AZD1222 vaccination. The source of these receptors is an adult in good health.

The genes are TRBV6-6 and TRBJ1-2; 10 bases are shared with TRBD1. After removal of 6 bases from V and 4 bases from J, the junction contained 5 bases not matched to a gene. Germline-derived CDR1 and CDR2 are MNHNY and SVGAGI (reference sequence). This CDR3 spans 14 amino acids. The CDR3 here is CASRGTGEVYGYTF. CDR3 nucleotide sequence: TGTGCCAGCAGAGGGACAGGGGAGGTCTATGGCTACACCTTC.

This clone appeared once. The rearrangement uses TRBV5-1 and TRBJ2-2; D is possibly TRBD2 (5 bases). Trimming left V 0 bases short and J 8 bases short, with 11 bases between. Germline V CDR1 and CDR2: SGHRS, YFSETQ. The CDR3 length is 14 residues. The CDR3 region is CASSLAGSRGELFF. CDR3 coding DNA: TGCGCCAGCAGCTTGGCGGGGTCCAGGGGGGAGCTGTTTTTT.

The chain is built from TRBV6-5 and TRBJ1-5; a weak D match, TRBD1 (5 bases). The CDR3 is 15 residues long. V lost 5 bases to trimming and J lost 6 bases, with 17 bases between them. Germline-derived CDR1 and CDR2 are MNHEY and SVGAGI. CDR3 nucleotides: TGTGCCAGCAGTATCGTGGAGGGGCGCGGTCAGCCCCAGCATTTT. This encodes CASSIVEGRGQPQHF.

The V call is TRBV6-5, the J call TRBJ2-5, with D perhaps assigned TRBD1 or TRBD2 (7 bases each). Germline CDR1 reads MNHEY; CDR2 reads SVGAGI. Deletions cut 7 bases from V and 5 bases from J, with 11 bases between. The CDR3 has 12 amino acids. The CDR3, as DNA: TGTGCCAGCACCCAGGGGGGGGAGACCCAGTACTTC. Protein product: CASTQGGETQYF.

The V call is TRBV4-3, the J call TRBJ1-5; D remains ambiguous. The CDR3 sequence is 14 residues long. Per the germline V gene, CDR1 is LGHNA and CDR2 is YSLEER. V lost 0 bases, J lost 7 bases, and 10 bases lay in between. Here the CDR3 DNA reads TGCGCCAGCAGCCAAGACTCGGGCGACCAGCCCCAGCATTTT. Translated: CASSQDSGDQPQHF.

This clone was seen just once. V usage is TRBV5-1 and J usage is TRBJ1-5; perhaps TRBD1 as D (5 bases). This CDR3 is built from 13 residues. V was trimmed by 5 bases and J by 9 bases, leaving 15 bases between them. The germline gives CDR1 SGHRS, CDR2 YFSETQ. CDR3 nucleotides: TGCGCCAGCAGAGGGACCCCGGACGGGCCCCAGCATTTT. It yields the protein CASRGTPDGPQHF.

The chain combines TRBV4-1 with TRBJ1-2, with 9 bases lining up with TRBD1. V trimming: 1 base; J trimming: 11 bases; junction bases outside the gene matches: 14. CDR3 length: 16 amino acids. From germline, CDR1 is MGHRA and CDR2 YSYEKL. The CDR3 region has the DNA TGCGCCAGCAGCCAAGCAATAACCGGGACAGGGAGTATTTACACCTTC. Encoded protein: CASSQAITGTGSIYTF.

J is TRBJ2-7 and V is TRBV12-3 or TRBV12-4; unclear D gene. Trimming left V 1 base short and J 4 bases short, with 5 bases between. The CDR3 has 12 amino acids. The DNA of the CDR3 is TGTGCCAGCAGTTTAGGGCTGTACGAGCAGTACTTC. The encoded protein is CASSLGLYEQYF.

In DNA form, the CDR3 reads TGTGCCAGCAGCTTAGTCGCAGGGGGCTATGGGAACACTGAAGCTTTCTTT. Translated: CASSLVAGGYGNTEAFF. The V gene is TRBV7-2, the J gene TRBJ1-1; 8 nucleotides align to TRBD1. This CDR3 contains 17 residues. Trimming took 1 base from V and 1 from J; bases not matched to a gene: 8. Looked up from germline, CDR1 is SGHTA and CDR2 is FQGNSA.

The rearrangement links TRBV6-5 to TRBJ1-1, with D hard to call. Germline V gene sequence: CDR1 MNHEY, CDR2 SVGAGI. The CDR3 is made up of 13 amino acids. Trimming shortened V by 2 bases and J by 8 bases, and 12 bases separated the two germline ends. CDR3 region: CASSYTSPPEAFF. DNA of the CDR3: TGTGCCAGCAGTTACACATCCCCGCCAGAAGCTTTCTTT.

The V and J genes are TRBV6-5 and TRBJ2-7; 9 bases map to TRBD2. V dropped 7 bases and J dropped 2; count of bases not matched to a gene: 0. Germline V lookup: CDR1 MNHEY, CDR2 SVGAGI. The CDR3 sequence is 12 residues long. The CDR3 here is CASTSGAYEQYF. CDR3 DNA sequence: TGTGCCAGCACTAGCGGGGCCTACGAGCAGTACTTC.

V and J are TRBV9 and TRBJ2-2; D is possibly TRBD1 (6 bases). CDR1 is SGDLS and CDR2 is YYNGEE in the germline V gene. CDR3 length: 17 amino acids. The germline V and J ends were trimmed by 3 bases and 3 bases, with 18 bases remaining between them. This CDR3 is CASSEPSLGADTGELFF. The CDR3 DNA follows: TGTGCCAGCAGCGAGCCCAGTCTGGGGGCGGACACCGGGGAGCTGTTTTTT.

This clone was observed a few times. V is TRBV3-1 (or the pseudogene TRBV3-2) and J is TRBJ1-4, with 7 positions matching TRBD1. Germline V lookup: CDR1 LGHDT, CDR2 YNNKEL (reference sequence). V shed 2 bases and J 7 bases; nucleotides not matched to a gene: 10. The CDR3 runs to 16 residues. This CDR3 reads CASSQQVSGGFEKLFF. The CDR3 region has the DNA TGTGCCAGCAGCCAACAGGTGTCAGGGGGTTTTGAAAAACTGTTTTTT.

The chain carries TRBV19 and TRBJ2-5; 10 bases align to TRBD1. Germline trimming cut 6 bases from V and 2 bases from J; bases unmatched to any gene: 9. CDR3 size: 16 residues. Germline loops: CDR1 LNHDA, CDR2 SQIVND (reference sequence). The CDR3, as DNA: TGTGCCAGTAGACCGACAGGGGGCGTTAGGCAAGAGACCCAGTACTTC. This translates into CASRPTGGVRQETQYF.

The V call is TRBV7-2, the J call TRBJ1-2; D ambiguous. This CDR3 has 13 residues. Germline CDR1 reads SGHTA; CDR2 reads FQGNSA. The ends were cut back, 0 bases at V and 4 bases at J, with 6 bases in the middle. CDR3 loop: CASSLARSYGYTF. The CDR3 region has the DNA TGTGCCAGCAGCTTAGCGCGCAGCTATGGCTACACCTTC.

J is TRBJ2-3 and V is TRBV25-1; no clear D. V was shortened by 4 bases and J by 0 bases, with 14 bases between the two germline ends. The germline V gene encodes CDR1 MGHDK and CDR2 SYGVNS. CDR3 size: 16 residues. The CDR3 sequence is CASSAYSSPSTDTQYF. As DNA, the CDR3 is TGTGCCAGCAGTGCATATAGTTCGCCTAGCACAGATACGCAGTATTTT.

The count of this clone is one. The rearrangement joins TRBV10-3 to TRBJ1-1; D remains unclear. CDR3 size: 14 residues. Germline-derived CDR1 and CDR2 are ENHRY and SYGVKD. V lost 4 bases and J lost 0, with 9 bases in between. The CDR3: CAISGGDLNTEAFF. CDR3 in DNA: TGTGCCATCAGTGGTGGGGATCTGAACACTGAAGCTTTCTTT.

This clone showed up just a few times. V usage is TRBV7-9 and J usage is TRBJ2-7; 10 bases match TRBD2. Germline V gives CDR1 SEHNR, CDR2 FQNEAQ (reference sequence). Unmatched junction bases numbered 1, after V lost 2 bases and J lost 3 bases. There are 14 residues in the CDR3. In DNA, the CDR3 is TGTGCCAGCAGCTTAAGGACTAGCGGCTACGAGCAGTACTTC. Translation: CASSLRTSGYEQYF.

This clone was observed a single time. This chain joins TRBV9 and TRBJ2-3; D is ambiguous. The CDR3 runs 14 residues. V was trimmed by 0 bases and J by 6 bases, leaving 11 bases between them. From germline, CDR1 is SGDLS and CDR2 YYNGEE. CDR3 DNA sequence: TGTGCCAGCAGCGTAGGTGGGTGGTCTGATACGCAGTATTTT. As protein: CASSVGGWSDTQYF.

The rearrangement uses TRBV12-5 and TRBJ1-6, with 8 bases identical to TRBD1. This CDR3 spans 15 amino acids. Germline V gene data show CDR1 as LGHNT and CDR2 as FRNRAP. V trimming: 0 bases; J trimming: 7 bases; junction bases outside the gene matches: 2. CDR3 in DNA: TGTGCTAGTGGTTTGGTACAGGGGGAGAATTCACCCCTCCACTTT. Translated, it gives CASGLVQGENSPLHF.

This rearrangement joins TRBV12-3 or TRBV12-4 to TRBJ2-7; D gene unclear. CDR3 size: 11 residues. Trimming stripped 2 bases from V and 5 bases from J, with 4 bases between. The CDR3 is CASSLSDEQYF. The CDR3 DNA reads TGTGCCAGCAGTTTATCGGACGAGCAGTACTTC.

In its sample, this clone was seen a few times. The rearrangement uses TRBV7-8 and TRBJ2-5; D unresolved. Germline V gene lookup returns CDR1 SGHVS and CDR2 FQNEAQ. Trimming removed 5 bases from V and 5 bases from J, with 21 bases in between. This CDR3 comprises 16 residues. In nucleotides, the CDR3 is TGTGCCAGCAGCCCCCCCCTTCGATTAGGTCGGGAGACCCAGTACTTC. Its protein product is CASSPPLRLGRETQYF.

The chain employs TRBV11-2 and TRBJ2-5, with 8 bases matching TRBD1. With V trimmed by 2 bases and J by 5 bases, 7 bases remained unmatched. The germline V gene has CDR1 SGHAT and CDR2 FQNNGV. The CDR3 sequence is 15 residues long. CDR3 DNA: TGTGCCAGCAGCTTAAGACCGGACAGGGAGGAGACCCAGTACTTC. This translates into CASSLRPDREETQYF.

The chain employs TRBV5-4 and TRBJ2-5; 8 nucleotides align to TRBD2. With 0 bases clipped from V and 1 base from J, the junction kept 5 bases outside the gene matches. This CDR3 has 16 residues. Germline V gene lookup returns CDR1 SGHNT and CDR2 YYREEE (reference sequence). CDR3 sequence: CASSLGAGAIQETQYF. CDR3 sequence (DNA): TGTGCCAGCAGCTTGGGAGCGGGGGCCATCCAAGAGACCCAGTACTTC.

This rearrangement joins TRBV6-1 to TRBJ1-2; the D is unclear. The CDR3 has 14 residues. The V gene's germline CDR1 is MNHNS and CDR2 SASEGT. Trimming shortened V by 3 bases and J by 6 bases, and 14 bases separated the two germline ends. CDR3 bases: TGTGCCAGCAGTGAGGTCTGGGGAAGGGATGGCTACACCTTC. Amino acids: CASSEVWGRDGYTF.

The CDR3 reads CASSLRDRDGYTF. As DNA, the CDR3 is TGTGCCAGCAGCTTAAGGGACAGGGACGGCTACACCTTC. V is TRBV7-9 and J is TRBJ1-2, with 9 nucleotides matching TRBD1. This CDR3 spans 13 amino acids. V gave up 2 bases and J gave up 8 bases; unmatched junction bases: 3. Germline lookup yields CDR1 SEHNR and CDR2 FQNEAQ (reference sequence).

The count of this clone is one. V is TRBV30 and J is TRBJ1-6; D is unclear. Germline CDR1 and CDR2: GTSNPN and SVGIG (reference sequence). The V gene lost 0 bases and the J gene lost 5 bases, with 5 bases spanning the gap. CDR3 length: 13 amino acids. CDR3 sequence (DNA): TGTGCCTGGAGTGTCGACAATAATTCACCCCTCCACTTT. Residues: CAWSVDNNSPLHF. Based on the CDR3 plus reference TRBV30 and TRBJ1-6, the full variable domain is SQTIHQWPATLVQPVGSPLSLECTVEGTSNPNLYWYRQAAGRGLQLLFYSVGIGQISSEVPQNLSASRPQDRQFILSSKKLLLSDSGFYLCAWSVDNNSPLHFGNGTRLTVT.

This chain connects TRBV6-2 or TRBV6-3 to TRBJ1-5; D not certain. Trimming left V 4 bases short and J 4 bases short, with 11 bases between. The CDR3 consists of 14 residues. Germline V CDR1 and CDR2: MNHEY, SVGEGT. CDR3 protein: CASSFFGRNQPQHF. Written as DNA, the CDR3 is TGTGCCAGCAGTTTCTTCGGACGGAATCAGCCCCAGCATTTT.

The rearrangement links TRBV6-4 to TRBJ1-3; 8 nucleotides match TRBD1. J was trimmed by 0 bases and V by 3 bases; bases with no gene match: 10. The CDR3 contains 18 residues. The germline gives CDR1 MRHNA, CDR2 SNTAGT. The CDR3 is CASSEKERRGHSGNTIYF. Written as DNA, the CDR3 is TGTGCCAGCAGTGAAAAAGAGCGCAGGGGGCACTCTGGAAACACCATATATTTT.

V is TRBV5-6 and J is TRBJ2-5, with D uncertain. The CDR3 is 13 residues long. Germline loops: CDR1 SGHDT, CDR2 YYEEEE. V shed 4 bases and J shed 2 bases, with 9 bases lying between them. The CDR3 protein is CASSLISQETQYF. CDR3 bases: TGTGCCAGCAGCCTTATCTCTCAAGAGACCCAGTACTTC.